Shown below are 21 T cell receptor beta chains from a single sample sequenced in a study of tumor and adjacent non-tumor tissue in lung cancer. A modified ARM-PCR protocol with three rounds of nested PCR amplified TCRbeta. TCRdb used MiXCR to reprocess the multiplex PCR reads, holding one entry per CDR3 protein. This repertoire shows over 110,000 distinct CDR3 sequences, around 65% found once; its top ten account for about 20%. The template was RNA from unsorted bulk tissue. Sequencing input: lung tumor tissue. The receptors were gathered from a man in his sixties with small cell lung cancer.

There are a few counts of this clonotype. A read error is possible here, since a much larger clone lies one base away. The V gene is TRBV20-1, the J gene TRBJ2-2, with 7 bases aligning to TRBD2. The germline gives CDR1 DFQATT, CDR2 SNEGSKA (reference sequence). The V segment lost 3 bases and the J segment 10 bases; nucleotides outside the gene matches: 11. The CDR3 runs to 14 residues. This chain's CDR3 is CSASPGLVSEELFF. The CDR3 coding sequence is TGCAGTGCTAGCCCTGGACTAGTTTCCGAGGAGCTGTTTTTT.

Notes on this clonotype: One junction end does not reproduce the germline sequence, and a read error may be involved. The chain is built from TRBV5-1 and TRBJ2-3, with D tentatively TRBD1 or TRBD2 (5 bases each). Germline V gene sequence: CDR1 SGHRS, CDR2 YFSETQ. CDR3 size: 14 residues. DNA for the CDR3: TGCACCAGCAGCTTGGGGGTTCAGGAGGATACGCAGTATTTC. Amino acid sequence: CTSSLGVQEDTQYF.

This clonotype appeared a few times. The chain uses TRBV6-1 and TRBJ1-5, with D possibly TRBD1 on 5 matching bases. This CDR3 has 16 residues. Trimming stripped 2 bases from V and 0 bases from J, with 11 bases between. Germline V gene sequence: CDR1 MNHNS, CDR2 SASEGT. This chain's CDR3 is CASSELAQGSNQPQHF. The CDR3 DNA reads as TGTGCCAGCAGTGAATTAGCGCAGGGTAGCAATCAGCCCCAGCATTTT.

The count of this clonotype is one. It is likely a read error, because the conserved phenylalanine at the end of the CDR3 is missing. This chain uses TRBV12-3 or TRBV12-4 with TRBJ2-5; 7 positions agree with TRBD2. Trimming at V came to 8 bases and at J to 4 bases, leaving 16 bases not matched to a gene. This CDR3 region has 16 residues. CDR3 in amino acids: CASCPAAGRVVETQYI. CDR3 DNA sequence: TGTGCCAGCTGCCCGGCAGCGGGAAGGGTGGTAGAGACCCAGTACATC.

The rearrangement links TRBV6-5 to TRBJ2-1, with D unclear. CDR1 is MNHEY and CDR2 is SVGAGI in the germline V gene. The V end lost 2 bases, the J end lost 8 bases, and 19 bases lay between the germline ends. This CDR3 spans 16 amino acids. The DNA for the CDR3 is TGTGCCAGCAGTTACCCTTTCGGAATTAGGTTCCATGAGCAGTTCTTC. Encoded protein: CASSYPFGIRFHEQFF.

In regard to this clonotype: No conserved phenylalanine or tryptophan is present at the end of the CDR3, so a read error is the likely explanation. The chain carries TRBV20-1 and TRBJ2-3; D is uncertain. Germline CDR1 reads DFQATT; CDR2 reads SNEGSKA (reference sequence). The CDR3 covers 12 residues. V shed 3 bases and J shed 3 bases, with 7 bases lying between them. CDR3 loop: CSARGSTDTQYL. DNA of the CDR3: TGCAGTGCTAGGGGTAGTACAGATACGCAGTATTTG.

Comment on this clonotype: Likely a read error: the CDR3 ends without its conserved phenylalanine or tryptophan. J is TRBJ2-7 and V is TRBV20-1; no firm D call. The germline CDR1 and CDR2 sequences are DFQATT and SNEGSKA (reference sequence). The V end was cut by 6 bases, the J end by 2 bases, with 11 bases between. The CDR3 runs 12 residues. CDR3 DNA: TGCAGTGCCGAGGCGGAAACCTACGAGCAGTACTCC. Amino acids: CSAEAETYEQYS.

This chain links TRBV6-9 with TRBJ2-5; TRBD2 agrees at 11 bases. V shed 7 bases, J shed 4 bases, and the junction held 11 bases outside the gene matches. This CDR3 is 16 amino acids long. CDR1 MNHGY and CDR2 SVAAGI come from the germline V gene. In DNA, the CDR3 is TGTGCCAGCATTTCTGCCGGGACTAGCGGTCGAGAGACCCAGTACTTC. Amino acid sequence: CASISAGTSGRETQYF.

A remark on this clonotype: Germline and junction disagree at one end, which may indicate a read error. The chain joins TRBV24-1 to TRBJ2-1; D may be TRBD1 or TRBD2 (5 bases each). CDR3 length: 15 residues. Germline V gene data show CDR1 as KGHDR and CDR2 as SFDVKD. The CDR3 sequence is CAISDYGPRGKEQLF. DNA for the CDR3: TGTGCCATCAGTGATTATGGACCGAGGGGAAAGGAGCAGCTCTTC.

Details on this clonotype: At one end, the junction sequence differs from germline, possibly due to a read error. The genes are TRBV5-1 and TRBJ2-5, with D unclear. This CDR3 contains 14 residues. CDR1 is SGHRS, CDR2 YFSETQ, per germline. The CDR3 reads CANSFPDLGETQYF. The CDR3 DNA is TGCGCCAACAGCTTCCCCGATTTAGGGGAGACCCAGTACTTC.

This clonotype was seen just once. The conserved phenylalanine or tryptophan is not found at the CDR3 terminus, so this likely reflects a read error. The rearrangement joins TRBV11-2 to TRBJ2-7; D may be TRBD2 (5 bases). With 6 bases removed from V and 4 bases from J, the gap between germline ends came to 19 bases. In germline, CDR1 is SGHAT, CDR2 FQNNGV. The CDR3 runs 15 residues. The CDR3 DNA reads TGTGCCAGCAGTGTAACTAGTAGGGAGTTATACGAGCAGTACTAC. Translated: CASSVTSRELYEQYY.

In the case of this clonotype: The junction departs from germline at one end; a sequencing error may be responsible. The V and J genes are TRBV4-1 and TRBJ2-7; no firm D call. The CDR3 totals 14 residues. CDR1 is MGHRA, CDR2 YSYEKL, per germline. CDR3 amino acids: CACSRAESSYEQCF. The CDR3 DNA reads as TGCGCCTGCAGCCGGGCGGAGAGCTCCTACGAGCAGTGCTTC.

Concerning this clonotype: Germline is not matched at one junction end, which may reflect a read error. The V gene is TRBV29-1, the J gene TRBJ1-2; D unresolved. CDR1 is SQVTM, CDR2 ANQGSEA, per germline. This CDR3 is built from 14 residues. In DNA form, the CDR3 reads TGCAGCGTCCGAAGGGAGGGTTCTAACTATGGCTACACCTTT. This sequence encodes CSVRREGSNYGYTF.

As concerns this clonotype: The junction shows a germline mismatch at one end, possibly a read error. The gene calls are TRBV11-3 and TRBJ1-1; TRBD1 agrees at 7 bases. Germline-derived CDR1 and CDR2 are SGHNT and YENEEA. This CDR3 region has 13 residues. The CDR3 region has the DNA TGTACCAGCAGCTTAGAAGGGGGCACTGAAGTATGCTTT. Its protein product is CTSSLEGGTEVCF.

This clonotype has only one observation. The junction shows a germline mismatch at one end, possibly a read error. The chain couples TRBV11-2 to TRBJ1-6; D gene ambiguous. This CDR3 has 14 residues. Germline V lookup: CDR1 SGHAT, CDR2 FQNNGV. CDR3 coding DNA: TGTGCCGGCAGCTTAACCAAGGGCGGCTCACCCCTCCACTTT. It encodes CAGSLTKGGSPLHF.

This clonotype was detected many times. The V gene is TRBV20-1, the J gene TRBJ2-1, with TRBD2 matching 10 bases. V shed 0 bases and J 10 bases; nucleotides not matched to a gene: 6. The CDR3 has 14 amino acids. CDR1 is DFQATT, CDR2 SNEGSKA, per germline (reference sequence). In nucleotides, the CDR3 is TGCAGTGCTAGAGAAGGGACTAGCGTGAGGGAGCAGTTCTTC. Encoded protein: CSAREGTSVREQFF.

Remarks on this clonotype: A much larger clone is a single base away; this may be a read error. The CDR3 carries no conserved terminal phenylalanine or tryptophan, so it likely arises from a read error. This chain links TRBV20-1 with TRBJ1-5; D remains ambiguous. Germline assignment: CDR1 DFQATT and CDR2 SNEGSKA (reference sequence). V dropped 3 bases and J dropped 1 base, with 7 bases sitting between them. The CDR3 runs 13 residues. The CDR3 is CSASPDSNQPQHI. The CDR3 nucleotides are TGCAGTGCTAGTCCAGACAGCAATCAGCCCCAGCATATT.

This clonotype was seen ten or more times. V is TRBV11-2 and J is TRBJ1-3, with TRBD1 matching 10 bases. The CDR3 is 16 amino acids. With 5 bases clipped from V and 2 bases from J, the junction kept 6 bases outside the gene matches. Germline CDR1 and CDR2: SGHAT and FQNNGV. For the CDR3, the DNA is TGTGCCAGCAGCCCTCACGGGACAGGGGCTGGAAACACCATATATTTT. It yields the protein CASSPHGTGAGNTIYF.

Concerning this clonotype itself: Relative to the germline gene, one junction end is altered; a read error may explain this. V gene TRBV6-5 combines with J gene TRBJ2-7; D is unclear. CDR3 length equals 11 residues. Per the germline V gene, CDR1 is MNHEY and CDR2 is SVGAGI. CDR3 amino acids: CASPRSYVQYF. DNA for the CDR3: TGTGCCAGCCCCCGTTCCTACGTGCAGTACTTC.

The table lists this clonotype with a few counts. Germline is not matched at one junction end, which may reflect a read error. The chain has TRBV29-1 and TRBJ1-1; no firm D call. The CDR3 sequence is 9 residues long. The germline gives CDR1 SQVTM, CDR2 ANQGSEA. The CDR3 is CSGGDEASF. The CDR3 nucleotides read TGCAGCGGAGGTGATGAAGCTTCCTTT.

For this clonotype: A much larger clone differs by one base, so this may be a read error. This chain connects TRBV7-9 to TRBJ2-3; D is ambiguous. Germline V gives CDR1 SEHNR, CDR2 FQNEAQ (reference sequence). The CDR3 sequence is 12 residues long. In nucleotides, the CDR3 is TGTGACGTCCCGAAGACACCCGATACGCAGTATTTT. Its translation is CDVPKTPDTQYF.